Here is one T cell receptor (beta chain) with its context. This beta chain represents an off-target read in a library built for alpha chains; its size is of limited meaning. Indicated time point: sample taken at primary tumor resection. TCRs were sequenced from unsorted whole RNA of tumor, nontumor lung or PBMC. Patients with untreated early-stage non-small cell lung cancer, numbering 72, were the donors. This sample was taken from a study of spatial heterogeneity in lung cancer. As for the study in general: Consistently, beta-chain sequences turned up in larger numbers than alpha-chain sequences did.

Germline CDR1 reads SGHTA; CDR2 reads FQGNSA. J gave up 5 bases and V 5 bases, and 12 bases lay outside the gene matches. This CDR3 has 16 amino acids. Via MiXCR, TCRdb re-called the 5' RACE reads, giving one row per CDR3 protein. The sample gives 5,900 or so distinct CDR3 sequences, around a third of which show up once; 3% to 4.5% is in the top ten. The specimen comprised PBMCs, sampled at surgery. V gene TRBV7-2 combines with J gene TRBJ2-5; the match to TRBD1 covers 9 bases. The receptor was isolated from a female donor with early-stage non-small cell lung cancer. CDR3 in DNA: TGTGCCAGCAGCCGGGGGGACAGGGCTACCGGGGAGACCCAGTACTTC. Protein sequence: CASSRGDRATGETQYF.